These 28 T cell receptor beta chains came from one sample sequenced in a study of cytomegalovirus exposure and HLA in healthy donors. PCR involved 60 Vbeta and 13 Jbeta primers. Clones were sequenced by immunoSEQ multiplex PCR, and TCRdb holds only the in-frame ones, with some missing. This repertoire includes roughly 40,000 clones. Input material: PBMCs. Receptors were obtained from a man between 40 and 49 years old in good health and CMV-seropositive.

This sequence joins TRBV19 and TRBJ2-7; maybe TRBD2 (6 bases). V lost 3 bases, J lost 2 bases, and 17 bases lay in between. The CDR3 spans 16 residues. Germline V CDR1 and CDR2: LNHDA, SQIVND (reference sequence). CDR3 loop: CASSIPASARPYEQYF. CDR3 in DNA: TGTGCCAGTAGTATTCCGGCTAGCGCCCGCCCCTACGAGCAGTACTTC.

The chain links TRBV11-2 to TRBJ2-1; 8 bases fit TRBD2. V lost 1 base and J lost 6; bases outside the gene matches: 8. The CDR3 runs 16 residues. Germline V gene data show CDR1 as SGHAT and CDR2 as FQNNGV. CDR3 amino acids: CASSLVWLAGPNEQFF. CDR3 in DNA: TGTGCCAGCAGCTTAGTCTGGTTAGCGGGACCCAATGAGCAGTTCTTC.

The CDR3 DNA sequence: TGTGCCAGCAGTTTCCCAGACAGTTTCTACGAGCAGTACTTC. This encodes CASSFPDSFYEQYF. This chain connects TRBV27 to TRBJ2-7, with TRBD1 as a possible D gene (5 bases). Germline values: CDR1 MNHEY, CDR2 SMNVEV (reference sequence). The CDR3 is made up of 14 amino acids. V lost 3 bases and J 3 bases, leaving 12 bases between the germline ends.

This rearrangement joins TRBV11-3 to TRBJ2-5, with 7 positions matching TRBD2. This CDR3 contains 14 residues. The germline V gene encodes CDR1 SGHNT and CDR2 YENEEA. Trimming removed 5 bases from V and 2 bases from J; junction bases left unmatched: 5. This chain's CDR3 is CASSPGLGQETQYF. DNA for the CDR3: TGTGCCAGCAGCCCCGGACTAGGGCAAGAGACCCAGTACTTC. The full variable domain, its missing parts supplied by reference TRBV11-3 and TRBJ2-5, is EAGVVQSPRYKIIEKKQPVAFWCNPISGHNTLYWYLQNLGQGPELLIRYENEEAVDDSQLPKDRFSAERLKGVDSTLKIQPAELGDSAVYLCASSPGLGQETQYFGPGTRLLVL.

The gene calls are TRBV29-1 and TRBJ1-2, with D unclear. This CDR3 has 12 amino acids. The germline V and J ends were trimmed by 4 bases and 6 bases, with 12 bases remaining between them. Germline V gene data show CDR1 as SQVTM and CDR2 as ANQGSEA. The CDR3 loop is CSVGALADGYTF. The DNA of the CDR3 is TGCAGCGTTGGGGCTCTGGCCGATGGCTACACCTTC. Combining the CDR3 with reference TRBV29-1 and TRBJ1-2 gives the whole variable domain SAVISQKPSRDICQRGTSLTIQCQVDSQVTMMFWYRQQPGQSLTLIATANQGSEATYESGFVIDKFPISRPNLTFSTLTVSNMSPEDSSIYLCSVGALADGYTFGSGTRLTVV.

This sequence joins TRBV5-1 and TRBJ2-2, with 8 bases matching TRBD1. This CDR3 has 16 amino acids. Germline assignment: CDR1 SGHRS and CDR2 YFSETQ. The trim removed 4 bases at V and 4 bases at J, leaving 9 bases unmatched. The chain's CDR3 is CASSRLDRDLTGELFF. In DNA form, the CDR3 reads TGCGCCAGCAGCCGGCTGGACAGGGACCTCACCGGGGAGCTGTTTTTT.

The V and J genes are TRBV6-1 and TRBJ2-2, with D possibly matching TRBD1 (6 bases). The V end lost 7 bases, the J end lost 4 bases, and 16 bases lay between the germline ends. Germline V gene data show CDR1 as MNHNS and CDR2 as SASEGT. The CDR3 has 15 residues. CDR3 DNA sequence: TGTGCCAGCACCATTGGGACACGGAGCACCGGGGAGCTGTTTTTT. Translation gives CASTIGTRSTGELFF.

The V gene is TRBV6-4, the J gene TRBJ2-1; D gene ambiguous. The CDR3 spans 13 residues. Trimming removed 4 bases at V and 9 bases at J, with 13 bases between. Germline CDR1 is MRHNA and CDR2 is SNTAGT. This CDR3 reads CASSAHGRSEQFF. CDR3 DNA: TGTGCCAGCAGTGCCCACGGTCGGAGTGAGCAGTTCTTC.

The chain is built from TRBV5-1 and TRBJ2-2; TRBD2 agrees at 8 bases. There are 16 residues in the CDR3. The V gene's germline CDR1 is SGHRS and CDR2 YFSETQ. J was trimmed by 7 bases and V by 3 bases; bases with no gene match: 11. CDR3 region: CASSWGAAGAYGELFF. As DNA, the CDR3 is TGCGCCAGCAGCTGGGGGGCAGCGGGAGCCTACGGGGAGCTGTTTTTT.

The rearrangement uses TRBV2 and TRBJ2-7, with 14 nucleotides matching TRBD2. Germline lookup yields CDR1 SNHLY and CDR2 FYNNEI. The CDR3 is 15 amino acids. The V segment lost 5 bases and the J segment 9 bases; nucleotides outside the gene matches: 9. The CDR3 nucleotides are TGTGCCAGCAGTTCAGGACTAGCGGGAGGCGCGGGGCAGTACTTC. This gives the protein CASSSGLAGGAGQYF. Full variable domain (outside the CDR3, taken from reference TRBV2 and TRBJ2-7): EPEVTQTPSHQVTQMGQEVILRCVPISNHLYFYWYRQILGQKVEFLVSFYNNEISEKSEIFDDQFSVERPDGSNFTLKIRSTKLEDSAMYFCASSSGLAGGAGQYFGPGTRLTVT.

The chain joins TRBV27 to TRBJ2-7, with D maybe TRBD2 (6 bases). This CDR3 is 16 amino acids long. V was cut by 7 bases and J by 6 bases, with 25 bases left in between. CDR1 and CDR2 (germline): MNHEY, SMNVEV (reference sequence). The CDR3, as DNA: TGTGCCAGCATCTCGACGGGGACTCGAGGCTTCGGCGAGCAGTACTTC. Translated: CASISTGTRGFGEQYF.

The rearrangement uses TRBV6-1 and TRBJ2-3, with 11 positions matching TRBD2. The trim removed 1 base at V and 2 bases at J, leaving 11 bases unmatched. Germline-derived CDR1 and CDR2 are MNHNS and SASEGT. This CDR3 has 19 residues. CDR3 residues: CASSEGGSGRASYTDTQYF. CDR3 in DNA: TGTGCCAGCAGTGAAGGGGGTAGCGGGAGGGCCTCTTACACAGATACGCAGTATTTT.

The rearrangement uses TRBV11-2 and TRBJ2-7, with TRBD1 identical over 9 bases. Trimming removed 7 bases from V and 8 bases from J; junction bases left unmatched: 12. Germline CDR1 and CDR2: SGHAT and FQNNGV. This CDR3 has 14 residues. The CDR3 DNA follows: TGTGCCAGCAAAGACCGGGACAGGGAAGACAAGCAGTACTTC. Protein sequence: CASKDRDREDKQYF.

The V and J genes are TRBV4-3 and TRBJ2-3; a possible D gene is TRBD1 (5 bases). The length of the CDR3 is 13 residues. Looked up from germline, CDR1 is LGHNA and CDR2 is YSLEER. Trimming shortened V by 0 bases and J by 14 bases, and 15 bases separated the two germline ends. CDR3: CASSQDFRTKLYF. CDR3 DNA sequence: TGCGCCAGCAGCCAAGATTTCCGGACAAAGCTGTATTTT.

The rearrangement links TRBV6-6 to TRBJ1-5, with 9 bases identical to TRBD1. CDR3 length: 15 amino acids. The ends lost 5 bases at V and 2 bases at J; junction bases unmatched: 4. Looked up from germline, CDR1 is MNHNY and CDR2 is SVGAGI (reference sequence). The CDR3 DNA follows: TGTGCCAGCAGTGTACAGGGGGCACGCAATCAGCCCCAGCATTTT. Translated, it gives CASSVQGARNQPQHF.

The CDR3 is CATTSAGTYEQYF. In nucleotides, the CDR3 is TGTGCCACAACTAGCGCGGGGACCTACGAGCAGTACTTC. The V call is TRBV10-3, the J call TRBJ2-5; 7 nucleotides line up with TRBD2. Judging by the DNA end, TRBJ2-7 fits better; the J call may be wrong. Germline values: CDR1 ENHRY, CDR2 SYGVKD. The CDR3 runs to 13 residues.

The chain has TRBV18 and TRBJ2-4; 9 bases are shared with TRBD1. J gave up 3 bases and V 6 bases, and 9 bases lay outside the gene matches. CDR3 length equals 16 residues. CDR1 is KGHSH and CDR2 is LQKENI in the germline V gene. For the CDR3, the DNA is TGTGCCAGCTCCCCGACAGGGGGGGGAGGCAAAAACATTCAGTACTTC. Translating it yields CASSPTGGGGKNIQYF.

J is TRBJ2-7 and V is TRBV30; D gene ambiguous. Trimming took 1 base from V and 2 from J, leaving 9 bases between them. The CDR3 consists of 13 residues. Per germline, CDR1 GTSNPN and CDR2 SVGIG (reference sequence). The CDR3 DNA follows: TGTGCCTGGAGTGGCGGCGATCCCTACGAGCAGTACTTC. This encodes CAWSGGDPYEQYF.

This rearrangement joins TRBV2 to TRBJ1-1; maybe TRBD1 (6 bases). This CDR3 contains 15 residues. Between the trimmed V and J ends, which lost 2 bases and 4 bases, there was a span of 14 bases. CDR1 SNHLY and CDR2 FYNNEI come from the germline V gene. In DNA, the CDR3 is TGTGCCAGCAGTGAAACGACGCAGGGGATCACTGAAGCTTTCTTT. Translating it yields CASSETTQGITEAFF.

The CDR3: CASSLVLAGGAIFNEQFF. Written as DNA, the CDR3 is TGCGCCAGCAGCTTGGTGCTTGCTGGCGGCGCCATTTTCAATGAGCAGTTCTTC. This sequence joins TRBV5-1 and TRBJ2-1, with D unclear. This CDR3 has 18 residues. Looked up from germline, CDR1 is SGHRS and CDR2 is YFSETQ. V lost 0 bases and J lost 6, with 22 bases in between. The full variable domain, in which reference TRBV5-1 and TRBJ2-1 provide the parts outside the CDR3, is KAGVTQTPRYLIKTRGQQVTLSCSPISGHRSVSWYQQTPGQGLQFLFEYFSETQRNKGNFPGRFSGRQFSNSRSEMNVSTLELGDSALYLCASSLVLAGGAIFNEQFFGPGTRLTVL.

V is TRBV5-1 and J is TRBJ2-7, with D uncertain. Deletions cut 3 bases from V and 7 bases from J, with 11 bases between. Germline V gene lookup returns CDR1 SGHRS and CDR2 YFSETQ. The CDR3 is made up of 12 amino acids. The CDR3 DNA is TGCGCCAGCAGCTCCAGTCCTCCAGAGCAGTACTTC. It yields the protein CASSSSPPEQYF. The full variable domain, rest sourced from reference TRBV5-1 and TRBJ2-7, is KAGVTQTPRYLIKTRGQQVTLSCSPISGHRSVSWYQQTPGQGLQFLFEYFSETQRNKGNFPGRFSGRQFSNSRSEMNVSTLELGDSALYLCASSSSPPEQYFGPGTRLTVT.

The chain couples TRBV7-9 to TRBJ2-3; D unresolved. Trimming removed 5 bases from V and 8 bases from J, with 23 bases in between. CDR3 size: 16 residues. Looked up from germline, CDR1 is SEHNR and CDR2 is FQNEAQ (reference sequence). The chain's CDR3 is CASSKTFSLAQFTQYF. CDR3 bases: TGTGCCAGCAGCAAAACCTTTTCCCTCGCGCAATTTACGCAGTATTTT.

The chain is built from TRBV4-1 and TRBJ1-1, with D possibly being TRBD1 (6 bases). In germline, CDR1 is MGHRA, CDR2 YSYEKL. The CDR3 is 12 residues long. Trimming removed 3 bases at V and 5 bases at J, with 7 bases between. The CDR3 DNA reads TGCGCCAGCAGCCAGAGGGGGACTGAAGCTTTCTTT. The encoded protein is CASSQRGTEAFF.

This sequence joins TRBV25-1 and TRBJ2-1; 8 nucleotides match TRBD1. Germline V lookup: CDR1 MGHDK, CDR2 SYGVNS. This CDR3 region has 18 residues. The V gene end was trimmed by 7 bases and the J gene end by 4 bases; junction bases not matched to a gene: 18. CDR3 coding DNA: TGTGCCAGCACTCCAGGGCAGGGGGCCCCCTTACTGTACAATGAGCAGTTCTTC. Encoded protein: CASTPGQGAPLLYNEQFF.

This chain joins TRBV6-4 and TRBJ1-1; D remains unclear. There are 14 residues in the CDR3. CDR1 MRHNA and CDR2 SNTAGT come from the germline V gene. Between the trimmed V and J ends, which lost 6 bases and 1 base, there was a span of 12 bases. CDR3 DNA: TGTGCCAGCAGCCCTCAAATCGGGAACACTGAAGCTTTCTTT. Residues: CASSPQIGNTEAFF.

This chain joins TRBV10-3 and TRBJ1-2, with D possibly matching TRBD1 (6 bases). There are 14 residues in the CDR3. Germline assignment: CDR1 ENHRY and CDR2 SYGVKD. V was shortened by 7 bases and J by 2 bases, with 14 bases between the two germline ends. CDR3 in DNA: TGTGCCATCAAAGAAACGGACAGCAACTATGGCTACACCTTC. Translated: CAIKETDSNYGYTF.

V is TRBV30 and J is TRBJ2-3; D not resolved. Germline CDR1 reads GTSNPN; CDR2 reads SVGIG (reference sequence). This CDR3 contains 14 residues. V lost 5 bases, J lost 1 base, and 13 bases lay in between. In nucleotides, the CDR3 is TGTGCCTGGGGTTTTCGGTTTGGCACAGATACGCAGTATTTT. Protein product: CAWGFRFGTDTQYF.

The chain joins TRBV5-1 to TRBJ1-2; 7 bases agree with TRBD1. Per the germline V gene, CDR1 is SGHRS and CDR2 is YFSETQ. There are 16 residues in the CDR3. The trim removed 0 bases at V and 4 bases at J, leaving 9 bases unmatched. The CDR3 protein is CASSLGQGVGSYGYTF. In nucleotides, the CDR3 is TGCGCCAGCAGCTTGGGCCAGGGGGTTGGAAGCTATGGCTACACCTTC.